Listed below are T cell receptor beta chains from one sample, sequenced in a study of T cells after yellow fever vaccination. TCRdb called the 5' RACE reads again in MiXCR, with one record for every CDR3 protein. The table shows some 670,000 distinct CDR3 sequences, with 12% occurring only once. The sample in question was PBMCs, obtained on the day of the yellow fever booster vaccination. Receptors were obtained from a man younger than 45 who received the YFV17D yellow fever vaccine. Both conserved end residues are part of each CDR3. The order of the fields is J gene, V gene, clone size, D gene, CDR3 length, CDR3 protein, CDR3 DNA. D genes are given only for firm matches. Where a row states a size, it is once, few, many or the class of an expanded clone; other rows omit it.

>TRBJ1-1|TRBV6-2/TRBV6-3|few|TRBD1|18
CASSYQAGTGGLATEAFF
TGTGCCAGCAGTTATCAGGCGGGGACAGGGGGCCTAGCCACTGAAGCTTTCTTT
>TRBJ2-7|TRBV10-3|NA|TRBD1|13
CAIRDRDSYEQYF
TGTGCCATCAGGGACAGGGACTCCTACGAGCAGTACTTC
>TRBJ2-1|TRBV5-5|NA|TRBD2|15
CASRKLAGGFDEQFF
TGTGCCAGCAGAAAACTAGCGGGAGGGTTCGATGAGCAGTTCTTC
>TRBJ2-3|TRBV12-3/TRBV12-4|NA|TRBD1|18
CASSKGTGAPRGTDTQYF
TGTGCCAGCAGTAAAGGGACAGGGGCCCCGAGGGGTACAGATACGCAGTATTTT
>TRBJ2-1|TRBV7-2|NA|NA|15
CASSRVGSSYNEQFF
TGTGCCAGCAGTCGAGTAGGTAGCTCCTACAATGAGCAGTTCTTC
>TRBJ1-1|TRBV24-1|NA|NA|12
CATSAPRTAVFF
TGTGCCACCAGTGCCCCTAGGACGGCGGTGTTCTTT
>TRBJ1-2|TRBV12-3/TRBV12-4|NA|NA|15
CASTGPEVANYGYIF
TGTGCCAGCACCGGACCCGAGGTAGCTAACTATGGCTACATCTTC
>TRBJ2-1|TRBV7-6|NA|NA|17
CASSLGRGLKSYNEQFF
TGTGCCAGCAGCTTAGGGAGGGGGCTAAAGTCCTACAATGAGCAGTTCTTC
>TRBJ2-3|TRBV9|NA|NA|16
CASSVIAGGSTDTQYF
TGTGCCAGCAGCGTAATCGCGGGCGGAAGCACAGATACGCAGTATTTT
>TRBJ2-3|TRBV7-7|NA|NA|19
CASSLVPAGQGPRIDTQYF
TGTGCTAGCAGCTTAGTCCCGGCCGGTCAGGGGCCTCGCATAGATACGCAGTATTTT
>TRBJ2-7|TRBV7-9|NA|TRBD1|13
CASTWTGSYEQYF
TGTGCCAGCACCTGGACAGGCTCCTACGAGCAGTACTTC
>TRBJ2-5|TRBV4-3|few|TRBD2|13
CASSPGGGETQYF
TGCGCCAGCAGCCCGGGGGGGGGAGAGACCCAGTACTTC
>TRBJ2-3|TRBV18|NA|NA|16
CASSPLTRGSTDTQYF
TGTGCCAGCTCACCATTGACCAGGGGCAGCACAGATACGCAGTATTTT
>TRBJ1-1|TRBV21-1|NA|NA|15
CASSLRQYMNTEAFF
TGTGCCAGCAGCCTGAGACAGTATATGAACACTGAAGCTTTCTTT
>TRBJ2-4|TRBV30|NA|NA|12
CAWNRDKNIQYF
TGTGCCTGGAACCGGGACAAAAACATTCAGTACTTC
>TRBJ1-2|TRBV28|NA|NA|14
CAALRRATNYGYTF
TGTGCCGCCTTACGCCGGGCAACTAACTATGGCTACACCTTC
>TRBJ2-2|TRBV7-6|few|TRBD2|15
CASSFEAGGTGELFF
TGTGCCAGCAGCTTCGAAGCGGGAGGAACCGGGGAGCTGTTTTTT
>TRBJ1-1|TRBV7-9|NA|NA|11
CASTRTAEAFF
TGTGCCAGCACCCGGACGGCTGAAGCTTTCTTT
>TRBJ2-2|TRBV5-1|NA|TRBD1|20
CASSLSDGTGDPSNTGELFF
TGCGCCAGCAGCTTGTCCGATGGGACAGGGGACCCTTCTAACACCGGGGAGCTGTTTTTT
>TRBJ2-1|TRBV10-3|NA|NA|14
CAISESGGRNEQFF
TGTGCCATCAGTGAGTCCGGGGGCAGGAATGAGCAGTTCTTC
>TRBJ1-2|TRBV7-9|many|TRBD1|18
CASSLSGQGAILNYGYTF
TGTGCCAGCAGCTTGTCCGGACAGGGGGCAATACTTAACTATGGCTACACCTTC
>TRBJ2-3|TRBV6-6|many|NA|13
CASSGLGTDTQYF
TGTGCCAGCTCCGGTCTGGGGACAGATACGCAGTATTTT
>TRBJ2-3|TRBV10-1|few|TRBD2|14
CASSEWLAGAGQYF
TGCGCCAGCAGTGAGTGGCTAGCGGGAGCGGGGCAGTATTTT
>TRBJ2-7|TRBV4-3|NA|NA|14
CASSLGWRDYEQYF
TGCGCCAGCAGCCTGGGCTGGAGGGACTACGAGCAGTACTTC
>TRBJ2-5|TRBV7-9|many|TRBD2|14
CASSKRESGETQYF
TGTGCCAGCAGCAAGCGGGAGAGCGGGGAGACCCAGTACTTC
>TRBJ2-1|TRBV7-9|NA|TRBD1|13
CASSLQQGYEQFF
TGTGCCAGCAGCTTACAACAGGGGTATGAGCAGTTCTTC
>TRBJ2-7|TRBV10-3|NA|NA|12
CALRDQSYEQYF
TGTGCCCTGCGGGACCAATCCTACGAGCAGTACTTC
>TRBJ2-7|TRBV20-1|few|NA|15
CSARGSRFAPYEQYF
TGCAGTGCTAGAGGTTCTAGGTTCGCCCCCTACGAGCAGTACTTC
>TRBJ2-1|TRBV7-6|few|TRBD1|17
CASSLKTGTGSYNEQFF
TGTGCCAGCAGCTTAAAAACCGGGACAGGATCCTACAATGAGCAGTTCTTC